These 13 T cell receptor beta chains came from one sample sequenced in a study of T cells after yellow fever vaccination. TCRdb reprocessed the 5' RACE reads with MiXCR, giving one entry per CDR3 protein. The table records hundreds of thousands of distinct CDR3 sequences, 15% to 20% of them present only once. Sequencing was performed on PBMCs, taken 15 days after the yellow fever booster vaccination. The source is a man aged 25-45 years who received the YFV17D yellow fever vaccine.

CDR3: CSARDAASTTQYF. The DNA of the CDR3 is TGCAGTGCTAGAGATGCAGCCTCCACCACCCAGTACTTC. J is TRBJ2-5 and V is TRBV20-1; unclear D gene. The CDR3 is made up of 13 amino acids. V lost 0 bases and J 8 bases, leaving 13 bases between the germline ends. The germline CDR1 and CDR2 sequences are DFQATT and SNEGSKA (reference sequence).

The J gene is TRBJ2-7, the V gene TRBV21-1; the table's D call, TRBD1, has no DNA check behind it. TRBV21-1 is noted as a pseudogene. This CDR3 region has 14 residues. The CDR3 nucleotides read TGTGCCAGCAGCAAGTGGCAGGGGTCCTACGAGCAGTACTTC. Its translation: CASSKWQGSYEQYF.

The V gene is TRBV20-1, the J gene TRBJ1-6; TRBD1 is a possible D gene (5 bases). The CDR3 is made up of 14 amino acids. V was clipped by 7 bases and J by 11 bases, with 21 bases between them. Germline lookup yields CDR1 DFQATT and CDR2 SNEGSKA (reference sequence). CDR3 coding DNA: TGCAGTGTTCGACAGTCCCGACCGGGGGCACCCCTCCACTTT. Residues: CSVRQSRPGAPLHF.

The rearrangement uses TRBV19 and TRBJ2-2; TRBD1 matches at 9 bases. The CDR3 covers 16 residues. Unmatched junction bases numbered 10, after V lost 6 bases and J lost 5 bases. Germline V gene data show CDR1 as LNHDA and CDR2 as SQIVND (reference sequence). CDR3 loop: CASRNRGQGRTGELFF. CDR3 DNA: TGTGCCAGTAGGAACCGGGGACAGGGACGGACCGGGGAGCTGTTTTTT.

The chain links TRBV20-1 to TRBJ2-5; TRBD1 aligns across 7 bases. CDR1 DFQATT and CDR2 SNEGSKA come from the germline V gene (reference sequence). The ends lost 4 bases at V and 3 bases at J; junction bases unmatched: 5. The CDR3 contains 13 residues. The CDR3 DNA reads TGCAGTGCTAAAATTGGGACAGAAGAGACCCAGTACTTC. Protein product: CSAKIGTEETQYF.

This clonotype was seen more than once but under ten times. The V and J genes are TRBV27 and TRBJ2-2, with D perhaps TRBD2 (6 bases). CDR3 length: 14 amino acids. Trimming pared 3 bases from V and 7 bases from J, leaving 12 bases between. CDR1 is MNHEY, CDR2 SMNVEV, per germline (reference sequence). The chain's CDR3 is CASSFVGGRGELFF. The CDR3 DNA sequence: TGTGCCAGCAGTTTTGTGGGAGGTCGCGGGGAGCTGTTTTTT.

This chain links TRBV18 with TRBJ2-1; 13 positions agree with TRBD2. Germline values: CDR1 KGHSH, CDR2 LQKENI. Trimming cost V 2 bases and J 8 bases; bases outside gene matches: 6. CDR3 length: 16 residues. The CDR3 DNA follows: TGTGCCAGCTCACCAAGAGGGACTAGCGGGATATATGAGCAGTTCTTC. It translates to CASSPRGTSGIYEQFF. Together with reference TRBV18 and TRBJ2-1, the CDR3 gives the full variable domain: NAGVMQNPRHLVRRRGQEARLRCSPMKGHSHVYWYRQLPEEGLKFMVYLQKENIIDESGMPKERFSAEFPKEGPSILRIQQVVRGDSAAYFCASSPRGTSGIYEQFFGPGTRLTVL.

This rearrangement joins TRBV18 to TRBJ2-2, with 8 bases that match TRBD2. CDR3 length equals 15 residues. Germline trimming cut 4 bases from V and 1 base from J; bases unmatched to any gene: 2. Per the germline V gene, CDR1 is KGHSH and CDR2 is LQKENI. CDR3 residues: CASSRREGNTGELFF. The CDR3, as DNA: TGTGCCAGCTCACGCCGGGAGGGGAACACCGGGGAGCTGTTTTTT. Full variable domain (missing parts from reference TRBV18 and TRBJ2-2): NAGVMQNPRHLVRRRGQEARLRCSPMKGHSHVYWYRQLPEEGLKFMVYLQKENIIDESGMPKERFSAEFPKEGPSILRIQQVVRGDSAAYFCASSRREGNTGELFFGEGSRLTVL.

This chain connects TRBV3-1 to TRBJ2-3; tentatively, D is TRBD1 or TRBD2 (5 bases each). Trimming pared 1 base from V and 6 bases from J, leaving 17 bases between. Germline V gene sequence: CDR1 LGHDT, CDR2 YNNKEL (reference sequence). The CDR3 sequence is 16 residues long. CDR3 amino acids: CASSQGSGLARDTQYF. The CDR3 DNA reads as TGTGCCAGCAGCCAAGGGTCAGGGCTAGCACGGGATACGCAGTATTTT.

V gene TRBV29-1 combines with J gene TRBJ2-1; TRBD2 matches at 10 bases. V dropped 0 bases and J dropped 6; count of bases not matched to a gene: 5. CDR3 length: 15 residues. Germline CDR1 and CDR2: SQVTM and ANQGSEA. The CDR3: CSVEDLLAGFNEQFF. DNA of the CDR3: TGCAGCGTTGAAGATCTACTAGCGGGGTTCAATGAGCAGTTCTTC.

This clonotype has more than one count but fewer than ten. The chain links TRBV4-3 to TRBJ1-3, with D possibly being TRBD1 (5 bases). The V gene's germline CDR1 is LGHNA and CDR2 YSLEER. The V end lost 1 base, the J end lost 7 bases, and 8 bases lay between the germline ends. The CDR3 has 13 residues. CDR3 coding DNA: TGCGCCAGCAGCCAAGGTCGGGGGAACACCATATATTTT. Its translation is CASSQGRGNTIYF.

This clonotype was observed a few times. V and J are TRBV20-1 and TRBJ2-1; D is undetermined. From germline, CDR1 is DFQATT and CDR2 SNEGSKA (reference sequence). Trimming left V 6 bases short and J 2 bases short, with 8 bases between. CDR3 length: 12 residues. For the CDR3, the DNA is TGCAGTGCGTGGACCACCTACAATGAGCAGTTCTTC. This gives the protein CSAWTTYNEQFF.

The sample holds a few counts of this clonotype. The gene calls are TRBV29-1 and TRBJ2-7; D is uncertain. V was shortened by 4 bases and J by 0 bases, with 7 bases between the two germline ends. The CDR3 covers 12 residues. In germline, CDR1 is SQVTM, CDR2 ANQGSEA. The chain's CDR3 is CSVGTDSYEQYF. The CDR3 DNA follows: TGCAGCGTTGGAACAGACTCCTACGAGCAGTACTTC.